One sample yielded the 8 T cell receptor beta chains listed below, sequenced in a study of blood T cells in healthy people across ages. For the second PCR, which ran for about 7 to 11 cycles, a sample-barcoded 5' primer and a J-beta primer mix were used. TCRdb reanalysed the 5' RACE reads using MiXCR and keeps one entry per CDR3 protein. Of approximately 690,000 distinct CDR3 sequences listed, 45% to 65% are singletons. The sample was blood. The receptor source for this set is a man in his 60s in good health.

The chain combines TRBV7-9 with TRBJ2-1; D is undetermined. Germline V gene lookup returns CDR1 SEHNR and CDR2 FQNEAQ (reference sequence). Trimming shortened V by 0 bases and J by 0 bases, and 9 bases separated the two germline ends. The CDR3 extends over 16 amino acids. The CDR3 sequence: CASSLAASSSYNEQFF. The CDR3 DNA sequence: TGTGCCAGCAGCTTAGCGGCCAGCAGCTCCTACAATGAGCAGTTCTTC.

V gene TRBV4-1 combines with J gene TRBJ2-7; D is ambiguous. CDR3 length: 13 amino acids. V lost 0 bases and J 6 bases, leaving 9 bases between the germline ends. Germline CDR1 is MGHRA and CDR2 is YSYEKL. CDR3 DNA sequence: TGCGCCAGCAGCCAAGACAGATACGGCGAGCAGTACTTC. As protein: CASSQDRYGEQYF.

This clonotype has more than one count but fewer than ten. The rearrangement joins TRBV7-2 to TRBJ2-7; perhaps TRBD1 as D (6 bases). V lost 4 bases and J 7 bases, leaving 11 bases between the germline ends. This CDR3 spans 12 amino acids. Germline assignment: CDR1 SGHTA and CDR2 FQGNSA. This CDR3 reads CASSSTGPEQYF. CDR3 DNA sequence: TGTGCCAGCAGCTCAACAGGGCCAGAGCAGTACTTC.

The V and J genes are TRBV21-1 and TRBJ2-7; TRBD2, the D gene given by the table, was not confirmed from the DNA. TRBV21-1 is flagged as a pseudogene. There are 19 residues in the CDR3. CDR3: CASSEPTGTSGEDWNEQYF. CDR3 sequence (DNA): TGTGCCAGCAGCGAGCCCACCGGGACTAGCGGGGAGGATTGGAATGAGCAGTACTTC.

This chain links TRBV20-1 with TRBJ2-5, with TRBD2 matching 7 bases. With V trimmed by 5 bases and J by 3 bases, 6 bases remained unmatched. This CDR3 contains 13 residues. The V gene's germline CDR1 is DFQATT and CDR2 SNEGSKA (reference sequence). The CDR3 sequence is CSAAGLTEETQYF. CDR3 DNA: TGCAGTGCTGCGGGACTAACCGAAGAGACCCAGTACTTC.

The gene calls are TRBV27 and TRBJ1-5; 7 nucleotides align to TRBD1. Unmatched junction bases numbered 9, after V lost 10 bases and J lost 6 bases. CDR1 MNHEY and CDR2 SMNVEV come from the germline V gene (reference sequence). This CDR3 has 13 residues. The CDR3 loop is CATTSGGGQPQHF. DNA for the CDR3: TGTGCCACCACCTCAGGGGGGGGTCAGCCCCAGCATTTT.

The chain joins TRBV27 to TRBJ2-1; 8 nucleotides line up with TRBD2. The germline gives CDR1 MNHEY, CDR2 SMNVEV (reference sequence). The J segment lost 8 bases and the V segment lost 7 bases, leaving 10 bases of the junction unmatched. The CDR3 extends over 14 amino acids. The CDR3 sequence is CASNGRDKGHEQFF. The CDR3 bases are TGTGCCAGCAACGGGAGGGACAAGGGCCATGAGCAGTTCTTC.

J is TRBJ2-3 and V is TRBV20-1; 11 positions match TRBD2. J lost 5 bases, V lost 0 bases, and 4 bases had no gene match. Per the germline V gene, CDR1 is DFQATT and CDR2 is SNEGSKA (reference sequence). The CDR3 has 15 residues. CDR3 nucleotide sequence: TGCAGTGCTAGAGATCCTAGCGGGGGGAGAGATACGCAGTATTTT. It is translated as CSARDPSGGRDTQYF.